This T cell receptor beta chain was recovered during a study of T cell repertoires in cytomegalovirus infection. Across the study: HLA-C-restricted CMV epitopes, recently identified, and well-studied HLA-B-restricted ones were used by the study. Study-wide results and caveats: HLA-C-restricted CMV clonotypes gave the most frequent clonotype in two of eight donors.

This clonotype was detected only a few times. What it binds is unknown. Each CDR3 protein is one row after TCRdb ran MiXCR on the reads. This table holds 300,000 to 400,000 distinct CDR3 sequences, 20% to 25% found once. The source of this sequence is a human donor in good health (CMV status not recorded). Some clones in this sample may be carry-over from other donors' samples. Sample: cultured PBMCs, taken from culture after CMV antigen stimulation.

CDR3 nucleotide sequence: TGTGCCATCGGGGGACCCGGGGGAGTCTACGAGCAGTACTTC. Translation gives CAIGGPGGVYEQYF. This chain joins TRBV10-3 and TRBJ2-7, with a possible D match to TRBD2 (6 bases). The CDR3 spans 14 residues. Germline V gene data show CDR1 as ENHRY and CDR2 as SYGVKD. Trimming pared 8 bases from V and 3 bases from J, leaving 17 bases between.